The 15 T cell receptor beta chains reported below all come from one sample, sequenced in a study of immune cell composition in non-small cell lung cancer (dated 2017 in TCRdb). The library relied on the immunoSEQ multiplex PCR assay. TCRdb's version of the immuneACCESS table is confined to in-frame rearrangements and falls short of the full clone set. An unresolved V gene accounts for under half of the shortfall where checked; the remainder is of unknown origin. Counted in this sample were about 6,600 clones; about 77% of them appeared once. The top ten constitute approximately 15% of the sample. The sequencing sample was made of lung tumor tissue. All receptors derive from a human donor with non-small cell lung cancer.

This chain's CDR3 is CASRPGRDRDSPLHF. The CDR3, as DNA: TGTGCCAGCAGGCCTGGACGGGACAGGGATTCACCCCTCCACTTT. This chain joins TRBV2 and TRBJ1-6, with TRBD1 identical over 9 bases. Germline CDR1 SNHLY, CDR2 FYNNEI. The CDR3 totals 15 residues. V lost 6 bases to trimming and J lost 8 bases; unmatched junction nucleotides: 8.

In this sample, this clone turned up a few times. V and J are TRBV5-4 and TRBJ1-2; no reliable D call. V shed 0 bases and J shed 0 bases, with 12 bases lying between them. Germline CDR1 SGHNT, CDR2 YYREEE (reference sequence). This CDR3 contains 16 residues. The CDR3 DNA sequence: TGTGCCAGCAGCTTGGGGAGGTCGACAACTAACTATGGCTACACCTTC. Translation gives CASSLGRSTTNYGYTF.

The chain carries TRBV11-2 and TRBJ2-1; TRBD1 matches 7 bases. From germline, CDR1 is SGHAT and CDR2 FQNNGV. V trimming: 5 bases; J trimming: 9 bases; junction bases outside the gene matches: 13. This CDR3 comprises 15 residues. CDR3 region: CASSRQGSSPGEQFF. DNA of the CDR3: TGTGCCAGCAGCCGACAGGGTTCTAGCCCTGGTGAGCAGTTCTTC.

The V gene is TRBV19, the J gene TRBJ2-7; TRBD1 might be the D (5 bases). V lost 8 bases to trimming and J lost 1 base, with 15 bases between them. The CDR3 loop spans 14 amino acids. Germline lookup yields CDR1 LNHDA and CDR2 SQIVND (reference sequence). For the CDR3, the DNA is TGTGCCAGTCGCGACAGACTTCATTCCTACGAGCAGTACTTC. This encodes CASRDRLHSYEQYF.

The chain joins TRBV7-3 to TRBJ2-1; 9 positions match TRBD2. Trimming removed 5 bases from V and 7 bases from J; junction bases left unmatched: 12. Germline lookup yields CDR1 SGHTA and CDR2 FQGTGA. The CDR3 runs 16 residues. The DNA for the CDR3 is TGTGCCAGCAGCCCGGCGCAGGGCGGGGGGGCGAATGAGCAGTTCTTC. This encodes CASSPAQGGGANEQFF.

The J gene is TRBJ2-2, the V gene TRBV2; D might be TRBD2 (6 bases). Germline CDR1 is SNHLY and CDR2 is FYNNEI. The CDR3 spans 13 residues. Deletions cut 6 bases from V and 2 bases from J, with 7 bases between. This CDR3 reads CASRGLNTGELFF. Written as DNA, the CDR3 is TGTGCCAGCAGGGGACTTAACACCGGGGAGCTGTTTTTT. Looking up the rest from reference TRBV2 and TRBJ2-2 gives the full variable domain: EPEVTQTPSHQVTQMGQEVILRCVPISNHLYFYWYRQILGQKVEFLVSFYNNEISEKSEIFDDQFSVERPDGSNFTLKIRSTKLEDSAMYFCASRGLNTGELFFGEGSRLTVL.

V and J are TRBV18 and TRBJ1-3, with D possibly matching TRBD1 (6 bases). CDR3 length equals 14 residues. The germline CDR1 and CDR2 sequences are KGHSH and LQKENI. Trimming cost V 3 bases and J 7 bases, with 13 bases left between them. For the CDR3, the DNA is TGTGCCAGCTCACCGGGGACAACCTTGAACACCATATATTTT. Translated, it gives CASSPGTTLNTIYF.

V usage is TRBV6-5 and J usage is TRBJ2-3, with D tentatively TRBD2 (5 bases). This CDR3 has 13 residues. Germline V gene lookup returns CDR1 MNHEY and CDR2 SVGAGI. Trimming took 5 bases from V and 7 from J, leaving 13 bases between them. The CDR3 nucleotides read TGTGCCAGCAGTACCCCGGGGTCAAATACGCAGTATTTT. It yields the protein CASSTPGSNTQYF.

The V and J genes are TRBV19 and TRBJ2-4, with unresolved D. The CDR3 runs 17 residues. The ends were cut back, 2 bases at V and 1 base at J, with 15 bases in the middle. Germline CDR1 and CDR2: LNHDA and SQIVND (reference sequence). The chain's CDR3 is CASSIRFTDPAKNIQYF. The CDR3 DNA reads as TGTGCCAGTAGTATAAGGTTTACAGACCCGGCCAAAAACATTCAGTACTTC.

The chain links TRBV7-7 to TRBJ2-5; 10 nucleotides agree with TRBD2. The germline V gene has CDR1 SSHAT and CDR2 FNYEAQ (reference sequence). CDR3 length equals 16 residues. V lost 1 base and J lost 2; bases outside the gene matches: 4. The CDR3 nucleotides read TGTGCCAGCAGCTTAGGTTCAGCGGGGGGGCAAGAGACCCAGTACTTC. It specifies CASSLGSAGGQETQYF.

J is TRBJ2-7 and V is TRBV2; 8 bases fit TRBD1. Per the germline V gene, CDR1 is SNHLY and CDR2 is FYNNEI. V lost 10 bases and J lost 1; bases outside the gene matches: 3. CDR3 size: 12 residues. The chain's CDR3 is CATGQGSYEQYF. CDR3 nucleotide sequence: TGTGCCACCGGACAGGGTTCCTACGAGCAGTACTTC. Looking up the rest from reference TRBV2 and TRBJ2-7 gives the full variable domain: EPEVTQTPSHQVTQMGQEVILRCVPISNHLYFYWYRQILGQKVEFLVSFYNNEISEKSEIFDDQFSVERPDGSNFTLKIRSTKLEDSAMYFCATGQGSYEQYFGPGTRLTVT.

The gene calls are TRBV27 and TRBJ2-1; 16 bases align to TRBD2. The V gene's germline CDR1 is MNHEY and CDR2 SMNVEV (reference sequence). J gave up 4 bases and V 8 bases, and 17 bases lay outside the gene matches. CDR3 length equals 20 residues. The CDR3 DNA is TGTGCCAGCGGACGACTAACCGGGACTAGCGGGAGGGACGCATACAATGAGCAGTTCTTC. This gives the protein CASGRLTGTSGRDAYNEQFF.

The CDR3 nucleotides are TGTGCCAGCAGTTACTCGTATCAGGGGCAGAAAGCTTTCTTT. It yields the protein CASSYSYQGQKAFF. The chain combines TRBV6-5 with TRBJ1-1, with D perhaps matching TRBD1 (6 bases). Trimming cost V 0 bases and J 9 bases, with 14 bases left between them. This CDR3 has 14 residues. Per the germline V gene, CDR1 is MNHEY and CDR2 is SVGAGI.

The chain joins TRBV5-1 to TRBJ2-2; 12 nucleotides line up with TRBD2. V shed 4 bases, J shed 7 bases, and the junction held 11 bases outside the gene matches. From germline, CDR1 is SGHRS and CDR2 YFSETQ. The length of the CDR3 is 17 residues. In nucleotides, the CDR3 is TGCGCCAGCAGCCCGCTAGCGGGAGGGCCGGTTAACGGGGAGCTGTTTTTT. It codes for CASSPLAGGPVNGELFF.

The chain combines TRBV27 with TRBJ2-1; 14 nucleotides align to TRBD2. This CDR3 is built from 16 residues. Trimming at V came to 8 bases and at J to 9 bases, leaving 12 bases not matched to a gene. CDR1 MNHEY and CDR2 SMNVEV come from the germline V gene (reference sequence). The CDR3 is CASLQTSGGAWVEQFF. For the CDR3, the DNA is TGTGCCAGCCTCCAGACTAGCGGGGGGGCCTGGGTTGAGCAGTTCTTC.